The 18 T cell receptor beta chains reported below all come from one sample, sequenced in a study of spatial heterogeneity in lung cancer. General study findings and limits: How many expanded intratumoral alpha and beta TCRs were present tracked the tumor mutation count, which was a count of nonsynonymous mutations.

These receptors' antigens are unknown. TCRdb analysed the 5' RACE reads with MiXCR anew, one entry per CDR3 protein. This table holds approximately 9,600 distinct CDR3 sequences, about 8.5% found once. As to time point: sample taken at primary tumor resection. The sample was lung tumor tissue, taken at surgery. These receptors came from a male donor with early-stage non-small cell lung cancer.

There are many counts of this clonotype. V is TRBV11-3 and J is TRBJ2-1; 8 bases align to TRBD2. This CDR3 contains 16 residues. V shed 4 bases and J 6 bases; nucleotides not matched to a gene: 11. CDR1 is SGHNT, CDR2 YENEEA, per germline. The DNA of the CDR3 is TGTGCCAGCAGCTCGGGAGCGGGAGTCTTCCCCAATGAGCAGTTCTTC. Translating it yields CASSSGAGVFPNEQFF. The full variable domain, its missing parts supplied by reference TRBV11-3 and TRBJ2-1, is EAGVVQSPRYKIIEKKQPVAFWCNPISGHNTLYWYLQNLGQGPELLIRYENEEAVDDSQLPKDRFSAERLKGVDSTLKIQPAELGDSAVYLCASSSGAGVFPNEQFFGPGTRLTVL.

This clonotype was picked up many times. The chain is built from TRBV7-8 and TRBJ2-3; D call uncertain. CDR1 is SGHVS, CDR2 FQNEAQ, per germline. V dropped 1 base and J dropped 0 bases, with 11 bases sitting between them. The CDR3 is made up of 16 amino acids. The CDR3 sequence: CASSLVGLTSTDTQYF. DNA for the CDR3: TGTGCCAGCAGCTTAGTGGGTCTCACTAGCACAGATACGCAGTATTTT. Combining the CDR3 with reference TRBV7-8 and TRBJ2-3 gives the whole variable domain GAGVSQSPRYKVAKRGQDVALRCDPISGHVSLFWYQQALGQGPEFLTYFQNEAQLDKSGLPSDRFFAERPEGSVSTLKIQRTQQEDSAVYLCASSLVGLTSTDTQYFGPGTRLTVL.

This clonotype was picked up many times. CDR3 protein: CASSQDQGSAGTEAFF. DNA of the CDR3: TGTGCCAGCAGCCAAGATCAGGGGTCGGCGGGGACTGAAGCTTTCTTT. This chain links TRBV7-9 with TRBJ1-1; D is possibly TRBD1 (6 bases). Trimming removed 5 bases at V and 5 bases at J, with 21 bases between. The CDR3 loop spans 16 amino acids. Germline V lookup: CDR1 SEHNR, CDR2 FQNEAQ (reference sequence).

This clonotype appeared many times. The chain links TRBV6-5 to TRBJ2-7, with D tentatively TRBD2 (5 bases). Germline CDR1 and CDR2: MNHEY and SVGAGI. CDR3 size: 13 residues. V lost 6 bases and J lost 2, with 11 bases in between. Here the CDR3 reads CASSRAGAYEQYF. The DNA of the CDR3 is TGTGCCAGCAGCCGCGCCGGGGCCTACGAGCAGTACTTC.

By frequency in the sample, this clonotype is medium-sized. V usage is TRBV9 and J usage is TRBJ2-5; TRBD2 might be the D (6 bases). Per the germline V gene, CDR1 is SGDLS and CDR2 is YYNGEE. V lost 0 bases, J lost 5 bases, and 14 bases lay in between. The CDR3 length is 15 residues. CDR3 in amino acids: CASSVAPGSGETQYF. CDR3 DNA: TGTGCCAGCAGCGTAGCCCCTGGAAGCGGGGAGACCCAGTACTTC. The full variable domain, completed using reference TRBV9 and TRBJ2-5, is DSGVTQTPKHLITATGQRVTLRCSPRSGDLSVYWYQQSLDQGLQFLIQYYNGEERAKGNILERFSAQQFPDLHSELNLSSLELGDSALYFCASSVAPGSGETQYFGPGTRLLVL.

This clonotype occurred many times. V usage is TRBV9 and J usage is TRBJ1-1; TRBD1 might be the D (5 bases). The CDR3 extends over 15 amino acids. Germline-derived CDR1 and CDR2 are SGDLS and YYNGEE. Trimming removed 4 bases from V and 0 bases from J, with 13 bases in between. CDR3 nucleotide sequence: TGTGCCAGCAGCCCGAGGACAACTATGAACACTGAAGCTTTCTTT. Translating gives CASSPRTTMNTEAFF.

This clonotype has only a few counts. The chain joins TRBV5-1 to TRBJ1-4, with 8 bases identical to TRBD1. There are 15 residues in the CDR3. Losses at the gene ends were 0 bases for V and 7 bases for J; bases not matched to a gene: 5. Per the germline V gene, CDR1 is SGHRS and CDR2 is YFSETQ. CDR3 in amino acids: CASSLGQGNFEKLFF. The DNA of the CDR3 is TGCGCCAGCAGCTTGGGACAGGGGAACTTTGAAAAACTGTTTTTT.

This clonotype has ten or more counts. This sequence joins TRBV20-1 and TRBJ1-1; 9 positions agree with TRBD1. Per the germline V gene, CDR1 is DFQATT and CDR2 is SNEGSKA (reference sequence). J lost 4 bases, V lost 3 bases, and 6 bases had no gene match. The CDR3 extends over 14 amino acids. Here the CDR3 DNA reads TGCAGTGCTAGGGAGGGACAGGGAGGCACTGAAGCTTTCTTT. This codes for CSAREGQGGTEAFF.

This clonotype was seen many times. The gene calls are TRBV20-1 and TRBJ2-4; 10 nucleotides agree with TRBD2. The CDR3 covers 14 residues. Germline loops: CDR1 DFQATT, CDR2 SNEGSKA (reference sequence). With V trimmed by 6 bases and J by 6 bases, 8 bases remained unmatched. In DNA form, the CDR3 reads TGCAGTGCCACAGATCGGACTAGCGGAAACATTCAGTACTTC. It yields the protein CSATDRTSGNIQYF.

This clonotype was detected many times. The chain joins TRBV6-2 or TRBV6-3 to TRBJ2-7; TRBD1 matches 11 bases. The CDR3 consists of 14 residues. The trim removed 1 base at V and 6 bases at J, leaving 2 bases unmatched. Germline V gives CDR1 MNHEY, CDR2 SVGEGT. CDR3 nucleotide sequence: TGTGCCAGCAGTTACTTGGACAGGGGGCTCGAGCAGTACTTC. It codes for CASSYLDRGLEQYF.

This clonotype has ten or more counts. The V gene is TRBV29-1, the J gene TRBJ1-1; D remains ambiguous. Germline V CDR1 and CDR2: SQVTM, ANQGSEA. The CDR3 spans 12 residues. V dropped 5 bases and J dropped 8 bases, with 15 bases sitting between them. The CDR3 loop reads CSVYGKAREAFF. In DNA form, the CDR3 reads TGCAGCGTTTACGGAAAGGCAAGAGAAGCTTTCTTT.

J is TRBJ1-2 and V is TRBV29-1; D might be TRBD1 (6 bases). The CDR3 has 14 amino acids. Deletions cut 4 bases from V and 0 bases from J, with 12 bases between. CDR1 and CDR2 from the germline V gene are SQVTM and ANQGSEA. The chain's CDR3 is CSVGFDRSNYGYTF. The DNA of the CDR3 is TGCAGCGTTGGTTTCGACAGGTCTAACTATGGCTACACCTTC.

V is TRBV24-1 and J is TRBJ2-3; 7 bases match TRBD2. Trimming at V came to 3 bases and at J to 2 bases, leaving 4 bases not matched to a gene. Germline-derived CDR1 and CDR2 are KGHDR and SFDVKD. This CDR3 comprises 15 residues. CDR3 sequence reads: CATSDGSGYTDTQYF. The CDR3 nucleotides are TGTGCCACCAGTGATGGTAGCGGGTACACAGATACGCAGTATTTT.

This clonotype was detected ten times or more. The chain links TRBV5-4 to TRBJ1-4; unclear D gene. V was cut by 4 bases and J by 0 bases, with 7 bases left in between. CDR1 SGHNT and CDR2 YYREEE come from the germline V gene (reference sequence). The CDR3 runs to 14 residues. The CDR3 sequence: CASSPEPTNEKLFF. The DNA of the CDR3 is TGTGCCAGCAGCCCGGAACCAACTAATGAAAAACTGTTTTTT.

The sample holds many counts of this clonotype. The chain recombines TRBV9 with TRBJ1-5; no clear D gene. V lost 0 bases and J lost 2, with 9 bases in between. The CDR3 loop spans 15 amino acids. Germline CDR1 and CDR2: SGDLS and YYNGEE. This chain's CDR3 is CASSVGGTGNQPQHF. CDR3 coding DNA: TGTGCCAGCAGCGTAGGGGGTACGGGCAATCAGCCCCAGCATTTT. Together with reference TRBV9 and TRBJ1-5, the CDR3 gives the full variable domain: DSGVTQTPKHLITATGQRVTLRCSPRSGDLSVYWYQQSLDQGLQFLIQYYNGEERAKGNILERFSAQQFPDLHSELNLSSLELGDSALYFCASSVGGTGNQPQHFGDGTRLSIL.

This clonotype is labeled medium-sized (0.01 to 0.1%). The chain employs TRBV7-9 and TRBJ2-7; D is ambiguous. Per germline, CDR1 SEHNR and CDR2 FQNEAQ (reference sequence). V lost 1 base to trimming and J lost 1 base, with 8 bases between them. CDR3 size: 14 residues. The CDR3 DNA reads TGTGCCAGCAGCTTAGTGGCCGCATCCTACGAGCAGTACTTC. Residues: CASSLVAASYEQYF.

The CDR3 DNA reads TGTGCCAGCAGCTCCGGGACTCTCATAGGGGAGACCCAGTACTTC. Encoded protein: CASSSGTLIGETQYF. The genes are TRBV7-2 and TRBJ2-5, with a tentative D call TRBD2 (6 bases). The V and J ends lost 4 bases and 5 bases respectively, with 17 bases between them. CDR3 length: 15 residues. Germline CDR1 and CDR2: SGHTA and FQGNSA. The entire variable domain, with the rest obtained from reference TRBV7-2 and TRBJ2-5, is as follows: GAGVSQSPSNKVTEKGKDVELRCDPISGHTALYWYRQSLGQGLEFLIYFQGNSAPDKSGLPSDRFSAERTGGSVSTLTIQRTQQEDSAVYLCASSSGTLIGETQYFGPGTRLLVL.

This clonotype is large. V usage is TRBV27 and J usage is TRBJ2-1; D ambiguous. CDR1 and CDR2 (germline): MNHEY, SMNVEV (reference sequence). This CDR3 spans 13 amino acids. The germline V and J ends were trimmed by 3 bases and 3 bases, with 6 bases remaining between them. The CDR3 sequence: CASSLSYYNEQFF. The CDR3 DNA reads TGTGCCAGCAGTTTGAGTTACTACAATGAGCAGTTCTTC.